These 26 T cell receptor beta chains share one sample of origin, sequenced in a study of early T cells in non-severe SARS-CoV-2 infection. TCRdb analysed the 5' RACE reads with MiXCR anew, one entry per CDR3 protein. The table has about 88,000 distinct CDR3 sequences, about 15% seen once. Sequenced input: whole blood. All receptors come from an adult who was a healthcare worker with PCR-confirmed SARS-CoV-2 infection or an uninfected control (not recorded which).

The V and J genes are TRBV20-1 and TRBJ2-7, with D possibly being TRBD2 (5 bases). Trimming stripped 6 bases from V and 7 bases from J, with 19 bases between. Germline lookup yields CDR1 DFQATT and CDR2 SNEGSKA (reference sequence). The CDR3 has 13 amino acids. This CDR3 is CSAKPENRGEQYF. DNA of the CDR3: TGCAGTGCAAAACCCGAAAACCGAGGGGAGCAGTACTTC.

V gene TRBV28 combines with J gene TRBJ2-3; 12 bases are shared with TRBD2. V lost 2 bases and J lost 3; bases outside the gene matches: 3. There are 16 residues in the CDR3. Germline loops: CDR1 MDHEN, CDR2 SYDVKM. This CDR3 is CASSLRTSGTTDTQYF. Written as DNA, the CDR3 is TGTGCCAGCAGTTTAAGGACTAGCGGGACGACAGATACGCAGTATTTT.

There are many counts of this clonotype. The DNA of the CDR3 is TGCGCCAGCACTCCGACTAGCAGCACAGATACGCAGTATTTT. It encodes CASTPTSSTDTQYF. This sequence joins TRBV5-1 and TRBJ2-3; 7 positions match TRBD2. The CDR3 length is 14 residues. The V and J ends lost 6 bases and 0 bases, in that order; junction bases with no gene match: 4. Germline-derived CDR1 and CDR2 are SGHRS and YFSETQ.

This clonotype has at least ten counts. This chain uses TRBV7-9 with TRBJ1-3; D unclear. The V end was cut by 1 base, the J end by 0 bases, with 13 bases between. The CDR3 is 17 amino acids. In germline, CDR1 is SEHNR, CDR2 FQNEAQ (reference sequence). The CDR3 spells CASSLGHTDFSGNTIYF. The CDR3, as DNA: TGTGCCAGCAGCTTAGGACACACAGATTTCTCTGGAAACACCATATATTTT.

This sequence joins TRBV6-6 and TRBJ2-1, with D unresolved. Per germline, CDR1 MNHNY and CDR2 SVGAGI (reference sequence). V gave up 8 bases and J gave up 4 bases, with 15 bases separating them. The CDR3 length is 14 residues. This chain's CDR3 is CASDRSSSYNEQFF. The CDR3 nucleotides are TGTGCCAGCGATCGGAGTAGCAGTTACAATGAGCAGTTCTTC.

The chain carries TRBV16 and TRBJ1-2; 10 bases fit TRBD1. Germline assignment: CDR1 KGHSY and CDR2 FQNENV. Unmatched junction bases numbered 2, after V lost 3 bases and J lost 4 bases. The CDR3 has 14 residues. CDR3 DNA: TGTGCCAGCAGCCAGACAGGGGGCGCCTATGGCTACACCTTC. Its translation is CASSQTGGAYGYTF.

This clonotype was seen a handful of times. The gene calls are TRBV24-1 and TRBJ1-2; perhaps TRBD1 as D (6 bases). The V gene's germline CDR1 is KGHDR and CDR2 SFDVKD. Trimming pared 5 bases from V and 6 bases from J, leaving 9 bases between. This CDR3 comprises 12 residues. This chain's CDR3 is CATSAQGNGYTF. CDR3 bases: TGTGCCACCAGTGCCCAGGGGAATGGCTACACCTTC.

The rearrangement uses TRBV7-8 and TRBJ2-3; D may match TRBD1 or TRBD2 (5 bases each). Trimming shortened V by 1 base and J by 4 bases, and 18 bases separated the two germline ends. The germline CDR1 and CDR2 sequences are SGHVS and FQNEAQ. This CDR3 has 17 amino acids. In DNA, the CDR3 is TGTGCCAGCAGCTTAGTTTCCGGGACGAAGCTCCCAGATACGCAGTATTTT. Translation gives CASSLVSGTKLPDTQYF.

This clonotype was recorded a few times. This sequence joins TRBV9 and TRBJ2-1; 9 bases match TRBD1. V shed 4 bases, J shed 8 bases, and the junction held 4 bases outside the gene matches. Per the germline V gene, CDR1 is SGDLS and CDR2 is YYNGEE. The CDR3 extends over 13 amino acids. The CDR3 nucleotides read TGTGCCAGCAGCTTGACAGGGGGTGATGAGCAGTTCTTC. This gives the protein CASSLTGGDEQFF. The full variable domain, rest sourced from reference TRBV9 and TRBJ2-1, is DSGVTQTPKHLITATGQRVTLRCSPRSGDLSVYWYQQSLDQGLQFLIQYYNGEERAKGNILERFSAQQFPDLHSELNLSSLELGDSALYFCASSLTGGDEQFFGPGTRLTVL.

This clonotype has at least ten counts. The V gene is TRBV12-3 or TRBV12-4, the J gene TRBJ1-6, with a tentative D call TRBD1 (5 bases). Trimming left V 4 bases short and J 9 bases short, with 16 bases between. The CDR3 loop spans 15 amino acids. The CDR3 loop reads CASSSDGQAGSPLHF. In nucleotides, the CDR3 is TGTGCCAGCAGTTCCGACGGACAAGCCGGTTCACCCCTCCACTTT.

This clonotype was detected only a few times. The rearrangement joins TRBV24-1 to TRBJ2-1, with 9 bases aligning to TRBD1. This CDR3 contains 16 residues. CDR1 and CDR2 from the germline V gene are KGHDR and SFDVKD. Trimming took 4 bases from V and 7 from J; bases not matched to a gene: 10. CDR3 coding DNA: TGTGCCACCAGTGAACCAGGACAGGGGTACGTAAATGAGCAGTTCTTC. Its translation: CATSEPGQGYVNEQFF.

This clonotype has a handful of counts. CDR3 DNA: TGTGCCTGGTACGGCACCCTAGGAAACACCATATATTTT. It is translated as CAWYGTLGNTIYF. The chain uses TRBV30 and TRBJ1-3; D is uncertain. Germline V gene sequence: CDR1 GTSNPN, CDR2 SVGIG (reference sequence). The CDR3 has 13 residues. Deletions cut 5 bases from V and 4 bases from J, with 12 bases between.

In this sample, this clonotype turned up a few times. The rearrangement joins TRBV4-1 to TRBJ2-1; D is unclear. Germline V gene lookup returns CDR1 MGHRA and CDR2 YSYEKL. The length of the CDR3 is 16 residues. V lost 0 bases to trimming and J lost 0 bases, with 9 bases between them. CDR3 sequence reads: CASSQDLGSSYNEQFF. The CDR3 coding sequence is TGCGCCAGCAGCCAAGATTTGGGGTCCTCCTACAATGAGCAGTTCTTC.

This clonotype was detected many times. The CDR3 loop is CASSSRGGPDTQYF. Written as DNA, the CDR3 is TGTGCCAGCAGTTCCCGGGGGGGGCCAGATACGCAGTATTTT. The chain links TRBV6-5 to TRBJ2-3, with 8 bases fitting TRBD2. Germline V gene lookup returns CDR1 MNHEY and CDR2 SVGAGI. The CDR3 covers 14 residues. Germline trimming cut 4 bases from V and 4 bases from J; bases unmatched to any gene: 4.

This chain uses TRBV7-2 with TRBJ1-1; 10 bases agree with TRBD1. CDR1 SGHTA and CDR2 FQGNSA come from the germline V gene. Losses at the gene ends were 3 bases for V and 10 bases for J; bases not matched to a gene: 14. CDR3 size: 16 residues. In nucleotides, the CDR3 is TGTGCCAGCAGCTTTCTTTACGGGACAGGGGCGATGGGAGCTTTCTTT. Its translation: CASSFLYGTGAMGAFF.

The chain recombines TRBV19 with TRBJ2-5, with D possibly matching TRBD2 (6 bases). The CDR3 is 15 residues long. V was cut by 6 bases and J by 4 bases, with 18 bases left in between. Per the germline V gene, CDR1 is LNHDA and CDR2 is SQIVND (reference sequence). CDR3 bases: TGTGCCAGTAGCCCCGCTCAACTAGCCGGAGAGACCCAGTACTTC. Its translation: CASSPAQLAGETQYF.

The rearrangement links TRBV4-1 to TRBJ2-7, with 7 nucleotides matching TRBD1. Unmatched junction bases numbered 13, after V lost 2 bases and J lost 9 bases. CDR3 length: 15 amino acids. Germline-derived CDR1 and CDR2 are MGHRA and YSYEKL. The CDR3 spells CASSQHSSRGQGQYF. CDR3 DNA sequence: TGCGCCAGCAGCCAACACTCCTCTAGGGGGCAGGGGCAGTACTTC.

This clonotype counts as medium-sized. V and J are TRBV7-8 and TRBJ2-3; unclear D gene. V was shortened by 1 base and J by 5 bases, with 10 bases between the two germline ends. The CDR3 is 14 amino acids. The V gene's germline CDR1 is SGHVS and CDR2 FQNEAQ. The CDR3 sequence: CASSLGVGRDTQYF. The CDR3 bases are TGTGCCAGCAGCTTAGGCGTCGGTAGAGATACGCAGTATTTT.

The chain joins TRBV11-2 to TRBJ2-1; 8 bases fit TRBD2. The CDR3 has 15 residues. V lost 5 bases, J lost 9 bases, and 12 bases stayed unmatched. The germline CDR1 and CDR2 sequences are SGHAT and FQNNGV. The CDR3 loop reads CASSGVVAGSVEQFF. Here the CDR3 DNA reads TGTGCCAGCAGCGGTGTGGTAGCGGGATCGGTTGAGCAGTTCTTC.

The chain couples TRBV4-1 to TRBJ2-7; D remains unclear. The germline gives CDR1 MGHRA, CDR2 YSYEKL. Trimming stripped 0 bases from V and 4 bases from J, with 7 bases between. The length of the CDR3 is 13 residues. CDR3 residues: CASSQDPRYEQYF. CDR3 sequence (DNA): TGCGCCAGCAGCCAAGATCCCCGGTACGAGCAGTACTTC.

This clonotype was seen a few times. V usage is TRBV29-1 and J usage is TRBJ1-3; unclear D gene. V dropped 4 bases and J dropped 0 bases, with 7 bases sitting between them. There are 13 residues in the CDR3. Per germline, CDR1 SQVTM and CDR2 ANQGSEA. The CDR3 sequence is CSVGADSGNTIYF. DNA for the CDR3: TGCAGCGTTGGTGCCGACTCTGGAAACACCATATATTTT.

This clonotype was seen many times. The V and J genes are TRBV5-1 and TRBJ1-1, with a tentative D call TRBD1 (6 bases). The length of the CDR3 is 14 residues. V shed 0 bases and J shed 4 bases, with 10 bases lying between them. Per germline, CDR1 SGHRS and CDR2 YFSETQ. CDR3 coding DNA: TGCGCCAGCAGCTTGGAAGGGGGGACCACTGAAGCTTTCTTT. Protein product: CASSLEGGTTEAFF.

There are many counts of this clonotype. This chain uses TRBV24-1 with TRBJ2-5, with D hard to call. The CDR3 is made up of 14 amino acids. Germline-derived CDR1 and CDR2 are KGHDR and SFDVKD. V lost 3 bases to trimming and J lost 4 bases, with 11 bases between them. The CDR3 DNA is TGTGCCACCAGTGATACTCGGTCGGGAGAGACCCAGTACTTC. It encodes CATSDTRSGETQYF.

This clonotype was counted many times. The gene calls are TRBV6-4 and TRBJ1-1; D not certain. CDR1 is MRHNA and CDR2 is SNTAGT in the germline V gene. CDR3 length: 17 residues. Trimming stripped 2 bases from V and 11 bases from J, with 27 bases between. CDR3 protein: CASSDPNRWPPTPMAFF. The CDR3 bases are TGTGCCAGCAGTGACCCGAATCGATGGCCCCCAACTCCTATGGCTTTCTTT.

V is TRBV3-1 and J is TRBJ1-1, with D possibly matching TRBD1 (6 bases). The CDR3 is 14 residues long. Trimming removed 1 base from V and 0 bases from J, with 6 bases in between. Germline V CDR1 and CDR2: LGHDT, YNNKEL (reference sequence). The CDR3 is CASSQGQVNTEAFF. The CDR3, as DNA: TGTGCCAGCAGCCAAGGACAGGTGAACACTGAAGCTTTCTTT.

In its sample, this clonotype was seen a few times. The DNA of the CDR3 is TGTGCCAGTAGCTACACTAGCGGGAGGGCCAATGAGCAGTTCTTC. It translates to CASSYTSGRANEQFF. V gene TRBV19 combines with J gene TRBJ2-1; 13 bases line up with TRBD2. Germline V gives CDR1 LNHDA, CDR2 SQIVND (reference sequence). With 6 bases clipped from V and 6 bases from J, the junction kept 5 bases outside the gene matches. The CDR3 loop spans 15 amino acids.